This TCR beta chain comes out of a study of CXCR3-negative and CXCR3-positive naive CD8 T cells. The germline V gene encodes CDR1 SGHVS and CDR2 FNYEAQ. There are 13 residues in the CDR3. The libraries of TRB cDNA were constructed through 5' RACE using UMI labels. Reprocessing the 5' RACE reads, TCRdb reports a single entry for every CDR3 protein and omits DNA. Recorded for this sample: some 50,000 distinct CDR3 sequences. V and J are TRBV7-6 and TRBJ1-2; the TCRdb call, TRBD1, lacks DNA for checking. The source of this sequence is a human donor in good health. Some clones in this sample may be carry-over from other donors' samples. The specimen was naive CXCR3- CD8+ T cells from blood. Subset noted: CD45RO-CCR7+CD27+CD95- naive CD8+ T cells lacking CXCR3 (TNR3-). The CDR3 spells CATTSGTAYGYTF.